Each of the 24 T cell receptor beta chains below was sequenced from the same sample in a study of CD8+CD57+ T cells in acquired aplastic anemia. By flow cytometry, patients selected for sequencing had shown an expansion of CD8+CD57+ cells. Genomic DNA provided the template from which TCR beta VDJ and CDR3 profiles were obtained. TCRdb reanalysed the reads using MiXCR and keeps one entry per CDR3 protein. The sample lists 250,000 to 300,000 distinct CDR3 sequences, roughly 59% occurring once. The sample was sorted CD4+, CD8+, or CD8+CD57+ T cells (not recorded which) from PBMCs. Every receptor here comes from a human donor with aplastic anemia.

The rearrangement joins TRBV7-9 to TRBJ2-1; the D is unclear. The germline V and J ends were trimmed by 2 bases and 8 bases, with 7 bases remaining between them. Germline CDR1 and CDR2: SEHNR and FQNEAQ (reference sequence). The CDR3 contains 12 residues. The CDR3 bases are TGTGCCAGCAGCTTAAGACCGGATGAGCAGTTCTTC. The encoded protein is CASSLRPDEQFF. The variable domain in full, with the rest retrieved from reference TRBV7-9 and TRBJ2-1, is DTGVSQNPRHKITKRGQNVTFRCDPISEHNRLYWYRQTLGQGPEFLTYFQNEAQLEKSRLLSDRFSAERPKGSFSTLEIQRTEQGDSAMYLCASSLRPDEQFFGPGTRLTVL.

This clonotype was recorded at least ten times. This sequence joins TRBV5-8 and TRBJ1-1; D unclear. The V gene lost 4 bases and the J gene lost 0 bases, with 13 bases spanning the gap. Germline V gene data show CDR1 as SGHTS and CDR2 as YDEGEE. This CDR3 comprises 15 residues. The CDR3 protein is CASSLPGRMNTEAFF. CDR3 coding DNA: TGTGCCAGCAGCCTCCCCGGACGCATGAACACTGAAGCTTTCTTT.

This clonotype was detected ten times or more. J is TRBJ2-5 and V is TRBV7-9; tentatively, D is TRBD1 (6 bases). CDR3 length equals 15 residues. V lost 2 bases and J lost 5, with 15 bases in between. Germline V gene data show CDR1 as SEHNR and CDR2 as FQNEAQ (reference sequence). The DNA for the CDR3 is TGTGCCAGCAGCTTATGGTGGGGGACATCCGAGACCCAGTACTTC. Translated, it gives CASSLWWGTSETQYF.

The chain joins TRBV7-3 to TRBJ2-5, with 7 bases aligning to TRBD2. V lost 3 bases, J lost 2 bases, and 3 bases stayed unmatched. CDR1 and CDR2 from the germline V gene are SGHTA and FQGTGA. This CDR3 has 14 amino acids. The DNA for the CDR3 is TGTGCCAGCAGCTTCCGCGGGGGACAAGAGACCCAGTACTTC. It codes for CASSFRGGQETQYF.

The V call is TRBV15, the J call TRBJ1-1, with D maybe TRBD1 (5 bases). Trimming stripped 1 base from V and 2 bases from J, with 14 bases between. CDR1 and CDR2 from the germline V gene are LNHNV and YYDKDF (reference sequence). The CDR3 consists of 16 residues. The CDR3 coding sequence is TGTGCCACCAGCAGAGTAGTCGGCAGGGCCAACACTGAAGCTTTCTTT. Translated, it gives CATSRVVGRANTEAFF.

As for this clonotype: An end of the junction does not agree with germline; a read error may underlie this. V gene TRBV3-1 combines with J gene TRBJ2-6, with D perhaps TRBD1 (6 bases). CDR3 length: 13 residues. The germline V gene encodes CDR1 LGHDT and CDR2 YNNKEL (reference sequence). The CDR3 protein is CASSHGQGSTEAF. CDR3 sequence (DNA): TGTGCCAGCAGCCATGGCCAGGGGTCCACTGAAGCTTTC.

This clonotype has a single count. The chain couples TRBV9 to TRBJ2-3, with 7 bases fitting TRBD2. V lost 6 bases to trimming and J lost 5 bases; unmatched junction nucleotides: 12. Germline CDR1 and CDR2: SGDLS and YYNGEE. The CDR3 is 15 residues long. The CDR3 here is CASNQWGGERDTQYF. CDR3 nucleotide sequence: TGTGCCAGCAACCAGTGGGGGGGGGAGAGAGATACGCAGTATTTT.

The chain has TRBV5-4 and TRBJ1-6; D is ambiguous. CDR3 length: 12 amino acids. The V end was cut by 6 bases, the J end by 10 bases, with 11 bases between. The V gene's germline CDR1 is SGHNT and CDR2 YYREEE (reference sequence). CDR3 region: CASNTKGSPLHF. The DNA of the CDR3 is TGTGCCAGCAATACGAAGGGATCACCCCTCCACTTT.

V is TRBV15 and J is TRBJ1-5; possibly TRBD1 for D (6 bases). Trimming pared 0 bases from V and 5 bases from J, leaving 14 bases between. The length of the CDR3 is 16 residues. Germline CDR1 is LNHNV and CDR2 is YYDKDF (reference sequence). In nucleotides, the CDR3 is TGTGCCACCAGCAGAGAGGGGGCGGGGTTGCATCAGCCCCAGCATTTT. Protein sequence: CATSREGAGLHQPQHF. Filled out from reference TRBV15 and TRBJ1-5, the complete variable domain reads DAMVIQNPRYQVTQFGKPVTLSCSQTLNHNVMYWYQQKSSQAPKLLFHYYDKDFNNEADTPDNFQSRRPNTSFCFLDIRSPGLGDTAMYLCATSREGAGLHQPQHFGDGTRLSIL.

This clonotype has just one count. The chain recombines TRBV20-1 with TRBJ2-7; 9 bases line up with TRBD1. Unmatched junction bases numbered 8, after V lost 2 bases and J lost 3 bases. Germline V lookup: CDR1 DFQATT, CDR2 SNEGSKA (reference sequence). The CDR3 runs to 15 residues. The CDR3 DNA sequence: TGCAGTGCTAGACCGGGACAGGGTCCCGACTACGAGCAGTACTTC. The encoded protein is CSARPGQGPDYEQYF.

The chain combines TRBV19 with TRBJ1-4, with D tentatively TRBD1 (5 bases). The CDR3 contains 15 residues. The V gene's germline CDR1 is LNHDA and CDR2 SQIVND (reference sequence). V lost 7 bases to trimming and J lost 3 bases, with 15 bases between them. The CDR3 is CASNRLWAANEKLFF. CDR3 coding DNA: TGTGCCAGTAACAGGTTATGGGCCGCTAATGAAAAACTGTTTTTT.

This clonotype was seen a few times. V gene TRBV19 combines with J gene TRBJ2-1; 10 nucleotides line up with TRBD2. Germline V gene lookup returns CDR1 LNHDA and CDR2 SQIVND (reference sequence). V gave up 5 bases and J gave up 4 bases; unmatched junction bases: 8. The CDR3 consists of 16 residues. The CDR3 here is CASSPKLAGVYNEQFF. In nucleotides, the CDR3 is TGTGCCAGTAGTCCCAAGCTAGCGGGGGTTTACAATGAGCAGTTCTTC.

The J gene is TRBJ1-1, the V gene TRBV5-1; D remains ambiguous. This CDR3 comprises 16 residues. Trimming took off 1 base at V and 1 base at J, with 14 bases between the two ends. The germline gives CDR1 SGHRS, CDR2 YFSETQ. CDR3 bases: TGCGCCAGCAGCTTGATCGGGTCCCGGAGGAACACTGAAGCTTTCTTT. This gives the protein CASSLIGSRRNTEAFF.

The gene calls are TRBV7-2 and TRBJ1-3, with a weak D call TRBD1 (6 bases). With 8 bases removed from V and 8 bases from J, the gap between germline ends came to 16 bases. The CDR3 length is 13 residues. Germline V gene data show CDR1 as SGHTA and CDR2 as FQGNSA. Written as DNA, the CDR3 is TGTGCCAGCCAAACAGGGTCGAAGGACACCATATATTTT. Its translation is CASQTGSKDTIYF.

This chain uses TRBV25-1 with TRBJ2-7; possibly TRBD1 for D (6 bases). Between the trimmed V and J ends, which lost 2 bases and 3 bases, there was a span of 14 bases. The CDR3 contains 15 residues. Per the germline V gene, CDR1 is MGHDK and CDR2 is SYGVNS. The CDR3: CASSEEGHGDYEQYF. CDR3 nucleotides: TGTGCCAGCAGTGAAGAGGGACATGGGGACTACGAGCAGTACTTC.

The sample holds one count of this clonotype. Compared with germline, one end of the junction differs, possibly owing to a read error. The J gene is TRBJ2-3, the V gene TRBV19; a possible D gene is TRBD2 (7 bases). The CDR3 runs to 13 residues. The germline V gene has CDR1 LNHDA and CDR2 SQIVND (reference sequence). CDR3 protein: CASSRGGTDTQCF. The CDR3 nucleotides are TGTGCCAGTAGTCGCGGGGGCACAGATACGCAGTGCTTT.

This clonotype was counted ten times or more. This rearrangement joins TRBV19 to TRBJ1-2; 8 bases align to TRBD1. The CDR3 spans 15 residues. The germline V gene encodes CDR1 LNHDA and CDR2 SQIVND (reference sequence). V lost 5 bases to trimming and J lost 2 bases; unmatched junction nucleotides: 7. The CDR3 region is CASSFQGQANYGYTF. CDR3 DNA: TGTGCCAGTAGTTTCCAGGGACAGGCCAACTATGGCTACACCTTC.

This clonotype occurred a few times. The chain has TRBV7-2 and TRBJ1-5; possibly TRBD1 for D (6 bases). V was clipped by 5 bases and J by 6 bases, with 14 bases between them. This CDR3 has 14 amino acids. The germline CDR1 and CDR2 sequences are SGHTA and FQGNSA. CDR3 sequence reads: CASSHDRRGQPQHF. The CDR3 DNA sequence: TGTGCCAGCAGCCATGACAGGAGAGGTCAGCCCCAGCATTTT.

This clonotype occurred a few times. The CDR3 protein is CASSLGFGQGMTSGTNTGELFF. The DNA of the CDR3 is TGTGCCAGCAGCTTAGGTTTCGGACAGGGGATGACTAGCGGGACGAACACCGGGGAGCTGTTTTTT. The genes are TRBV11-3 and TRBJ2-2; TRBD2 aligns across 11 bases. Germline V lookup: CDR1 SGHNT, CDR2 YENEEA. The V and J ends lost 1 base and 0 bases, in that order; junction bases with no gene match: 16. The CDR3 is 22 amino acids.

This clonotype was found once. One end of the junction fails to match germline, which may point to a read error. The CDR3 nucleotides are TGCGGTGCTAGTGCTCCCGGAGGGAGCCTAACGGATGAGCAGTTCTTC. Protein product: CGASAPGGSLTDEQFF. V usage is TRBV20-1 and J usage is TRBJ2-1, with a weak D call TRBD2 (6 bases). Germline V CDR1 and CDR2: DFQATT, SNEGSKA (reference sequence). The CDR3 is made up of 16 amino acids.

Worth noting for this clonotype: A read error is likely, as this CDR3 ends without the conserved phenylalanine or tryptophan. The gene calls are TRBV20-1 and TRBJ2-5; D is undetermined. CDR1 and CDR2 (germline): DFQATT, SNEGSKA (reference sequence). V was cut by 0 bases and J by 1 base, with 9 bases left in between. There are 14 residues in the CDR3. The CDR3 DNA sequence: TGCAGTGCTAGAGATGAGAGCGCCCAAGAGACCCAGTACCTC. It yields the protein CSARDESAQETQYL.

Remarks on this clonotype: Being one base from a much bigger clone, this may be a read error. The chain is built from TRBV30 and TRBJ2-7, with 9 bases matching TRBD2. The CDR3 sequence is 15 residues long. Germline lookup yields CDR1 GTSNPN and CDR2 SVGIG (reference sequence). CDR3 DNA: TGTGCCTGGAGTCCTCCAGTAGCGGGAGTGGGGGAGCAGCACTTC. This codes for CAWSPPVAGVGEQHF.

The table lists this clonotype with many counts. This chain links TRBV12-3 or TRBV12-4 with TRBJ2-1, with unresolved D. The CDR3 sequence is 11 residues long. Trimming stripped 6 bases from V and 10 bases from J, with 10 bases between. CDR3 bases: TGTGCCAGCAGAACAAATGGGGAGCAGTTCTTC. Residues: CASRTNGEQFF.

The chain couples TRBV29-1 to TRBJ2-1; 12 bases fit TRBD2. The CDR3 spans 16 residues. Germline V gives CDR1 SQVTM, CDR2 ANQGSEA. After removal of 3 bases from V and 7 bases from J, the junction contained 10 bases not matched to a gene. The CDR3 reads CSVDGRLAGGTNEQFF. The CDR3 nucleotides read TGCAGCGTTGACGGTCGGCTAGCGGGGGGGACTAATGAGCAGTTCTTC.